This T cell receptor (beta chain) was found in a study of metastatic and nonmetastatic thyroid tumors. Looking at the study overall: Malignant and benign thyroid patients had repertoires compared in peripheral blood and tumor or nodule tissue. General study findings and limits: Significantly greater TCR beta diversity was reportedly found in malignant thyroid tumors than in benign nodules (in blood and tumor).

CDR3 length: 14 amino acids. V lost 3 bases and J lost 0, with 8 bases in between. As concerns this clone: Its specificity is unknown.

Original methodology: Between-group CDR3 differences, defined by clinicopathological status, yielded a distant-metastasis classifier for papillary thyroid cancer. TCRdb re-processed the PCR reads through MiXCR. Here the V and J calls rest on TCRdb's processing, not on the authors' analysis. The sample lists around 8,000 clones, around a third occurring once. Patients had received no treatment of any kind before thyroid surgery. The origin of this receptor is a female donor with papillary thyroid cancer or a benign thyroid nodule (not recorded which). Some clones in this sample may be carry-over from other donors' samples. The rearrangement joins TRBV12-3 or TRBV12-4 to TRBJ1-1, with D hard to call. Sequencing input: tumor tissue. CDR3 loop: CASSFLPLNTEAFF. CDR3 nucleotides: TGTGCCAGCAGTTTTTTACCCTTGAACACTGAAGCTTTCTTT.